Below are 14 T cell receptor beta chains sequenced from a single sample in a study of immune evolution from preneoplasia to lung adenocarcinoma. Profiled with immunoSEQ multiplex PCR; TCRdb holds only in-frame clones, not every one. The sample contains around 10,000 clones, around four fifths of which appear only once. What was sequenced was FFPE minimally invasive lung adenocarcinoma tissue. The receptors shown here come from a person between 65 and 80 years old with lung adenocarcinoma. Some clones in this sample may be carry-over from other donors' samples.

This sequence joins TRBV25-1 and TRBJ2-7; D is undetermined. The CDR3 is made up of 12 amino acids. CDR1 MGHDK and CDR2 SYGVNS come from the germline V gene. The V end lost 2 bases, the J end lost 6 bases, and 8 bases lay between the germline ends. The CDR3 reads CASSEVWGEQYF. CDR3 DNA sequence: TGTGCCAGCAGTGAAGTATGGGGCGAGCAGTACTTC.

A single count supports this clone. This chain joins TRBV7-9 and TRBJ2-3; weak D call: TRBD1 (5 bases). Germline CDR1 reads SEHNR; CDR2 reads FQNEAQ (reference sequence). The length of the CDR3 is 13 residues. V gave up 1 base and J gave up 6 bases, with 8 bases separating them. The CDR3 protein is CASSLGGRDTQYF. In DNA, the CDR3 is TGTGCCAGCAGCTTAGGGGGCAGGGATACGCAGTATTTT.

The genes are TRBV14 and TRBJ2-7; the D gene is possibly TRBD1 (7 bases). This CDR3 contains 17 residues. Germline V lookup: CDR1 SGHDN, CDR2 FVKESK. V gave up 0 bases and J gave up 4 bases, with 19 bases separating them. The CDR3 is CASSQDPRDSGHYEQYF. In DNA, the CDR3 is TGTGCCAGCAGCCAAGATCCGCGGGACAGTGGGCATTACGAGCAGTACTTC. Full variable domain (rest looked up from reference TRBV14 and TRBJ2-7): EAGVTQFPSHSVIEKGQTVTLRCDPISGHDNLYWYRRVMGKEIKFLLHFVKESKQDESGMPNNRFLAERTGGTYSTLKVQPAELEDSGVYFCASSQDPRDSGHYEQYFGPGTRLTVT.

CDR3 nucleotide sequence: TGTGCCAGCAGTGAGCAAGGACTGTCCCAGTACTTC. Translation gives CASSEQGLSQYF. The chain uses TRBV6-1 and TRBJ2-5, with D tentatively TRBD2 (5 bases). CDR3 length: 12 residues. In germline, CDR1 is MNHNS, CDR2 SASEGT. Trimming removed 3 bases at V and 9 bases at J, with 11 bases between.

The sample holds one count of this clone. The chain combines TRBV6-5 with TRBJ2-7, with D possibly matching TRBD1 (6 bases). The CDR3 consists of 13 residues. V was cut by 4 bases and J by 3 bases, with 10 bases left in between. Germline lookup yields CDR1 MNHEY and CDR2 SVGAGI. The CDR3, as DNA: TGTGCCAGCAGTTCACAGGGTGGCTACGAGCAGTACTTC. It specifies CASSSQGGYEQYF.

J is TRBJ2-5 and V is TRBV19; possible D gene TRBD2, 5 bases. There are 14 residues in the CDR3. V lost 4 bases and J 3 bases, leaving 12 bases between the germline ends. CDR1 is LNHDA and CDR2 is SQIVND in the germline V gene (reference sequence). The CDR3 reads CASSSEDGKETQYF. The CDR3, as DNA: TGTGCCAGTAGTAGCGAGGACGGGAAAGAGACCCAGTACTTC.

The chain has TRBV29-1 and TRBJ1-5; D might be TRBD1 (6 bases). The CDR3 runs 13 residues. Germline V gene sequence: CDR1 SQVTM, CDR2 ANQGSEA. Trimming shortened V by 4 bases and J by 9 bases, and 16 bases separated the two germline ends. CDR3 bases: TGCAGCGTTGTCGACAGGCCCGGAGGGCCCCAGCATTTT. Translation gives CSVVDRPGGPQHF.

The chain combines TRBV4-1 with TRBJ2-2; D gene unclear. Per germline, CDR1 MGHRA and CDR2 YSYEKL. This CDR3 is 16 amino acids long. V lost 1 base to trimming and J lost 1 base, with 10 bases between them. The CDR3 DNA is TGCGCCAGCAGCCAAGCGGTACGGCAGAACACCGGGGAGCTGTTTTTT. Protein: CASSQAVRQNTGELFF.

This rearrangement joins TRBV28 to TRBJ2-1, with 9 positions matching TRBD2. CDR1 is MDHEN, CDR2 SYDVKM, per germline. This CDR3 comprises 14 residues. The V and J ends lost 5 bases and 6 bases, in that order; junction bases with no gene match: 5. In nucleotides, the CDR3 is TGTGCCAGCAGTAAAGCGGGAGGACGCAATGAGCAGTTCTTC. Translated: CASSKAGGRNEQFF.

The chain recombines TRBV19 with TRBJ2-3, with a possible D match to TRBD2 (6 bases). Germline-derived CDR1 and CDR2 are LNHDA and SQIVND (reference sequence). The CDR3 runs to 14 residues. Trimming shortened V by 5 bases and J by 1 base, and 10 bases separated the two germline ends. The DNA of the CDR3 is TGTGCCAGTAGTGGAGGGTGGGGCACAGATACGCAGTATTTT. The encoded protein is CASSGGWGTDTQYF. The full variable domain, completed using reference TRBV19 and TRBJ2-3, is DGGITQSPKYLFRKEGQNVTLSCEQNLNHDAMYWYRQDPGQGLRLIYYSQIVNDFQKGDIAEGYSVSREKKESFPLTVTSAQKNPTAFYLCASSGGWGTDTQYFGPGTRLTVL.

V is TRBV28 and J is TRBJ1-5; D call uncertain. Trimming left V 7 bases short and J 3 bases short, with 19 bases between. Germline assignment: CDR1 MDHEN and CDR2 SYDVKM. This CDR3 region has 16 residues. The CDR3, as DNA: TGTGCCAGCACCCCTGGAAGTCCAGTAGCCAATCAGCCCCAGCATTTT. The encoded protein is CASTPGSPVANQPQHF.

The chain links TRBV5-1 to TRBJ2-5; D is perhaps TRBD2 (6 bases). Germline V CDR1 and CDR2: SGHRS, YFSETQ. Trimming took off 0 bases at V and 5 bases at J, with 14 bases between the two ends. The CDR3 runs 15 residues. The CDR3 sequence: CASSLVPGVSETQYF. CDR3 nucleotide sequence: TGCGCCAGCAGCTTGGTTCCGGGGGTGAGCGAGACCCAGTACTTC.

The rearrangement joins TRBV28 to TRBJ1-1; 7 positions match TRBD1. This CDR3 is built from 11 residues. V gave up 5 bases and J gave up 10 bases; unmatched junction bases: 4. Germline-derived CDR1 and CDR2 are MDHEN and SYDVKM. Here the CDR3 reads CASSLQGLAFF. The DNA of the CDR3 is TGTGCCAGCAGTCTACAGGGGTTAGCTTTCTTT. The whole variable domain, filled in from reference TRBV28 and TRBJ1-1, reads DVKVTQSSRYLVKRTGEKVFLECVQDMDHENMFWYRQDPGLGLRLIYFSYDVKMKEKGDIPEGYSVSREKKERFSLILESASTNQTSMYLCASSLQGLAFFGQGTRLTVV.

This rearrangement joins TRBV11-2 to TRBJ1-2; 9 bases are a match to TRBD1. This CDR3 has 14 residues. Per the germline V gene, CDR1 is SGHAT and CDR2 is FQNNGV. J was trimmed by 4 bases and V by 4 bases; bases with no gene match: 4. CDR3 in amino acids: CASSSGQGSYGYTF. As DNA, the CDR3 is TGTGCCAGCAGCTCCGGACAGGGGAGCTATGGCTACACCTTC.